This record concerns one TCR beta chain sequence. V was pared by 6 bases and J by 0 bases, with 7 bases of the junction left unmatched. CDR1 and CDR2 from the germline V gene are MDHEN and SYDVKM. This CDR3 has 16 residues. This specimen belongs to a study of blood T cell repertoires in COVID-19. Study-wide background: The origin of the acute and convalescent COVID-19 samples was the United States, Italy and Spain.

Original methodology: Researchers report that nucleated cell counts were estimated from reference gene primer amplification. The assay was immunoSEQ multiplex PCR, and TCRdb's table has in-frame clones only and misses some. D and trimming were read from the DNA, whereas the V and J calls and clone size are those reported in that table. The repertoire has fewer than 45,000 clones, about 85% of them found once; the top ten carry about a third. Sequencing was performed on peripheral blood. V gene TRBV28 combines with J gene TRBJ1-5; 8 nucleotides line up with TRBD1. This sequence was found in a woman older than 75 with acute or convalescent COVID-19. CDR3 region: CASSWDRTPSNQPQHF. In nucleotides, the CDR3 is TGTGCCAGCAGCTGGGACAGGACACCTAGCAATCAGCCCCAGCATTTT. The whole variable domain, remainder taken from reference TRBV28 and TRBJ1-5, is DVKVTQSSRYLVKRTGEKVFLECVQDMDHENMFWYRQDPGLGLRLIYFSYDVKMKEKGDIPEGYSVSREKKERFSLILESASTNQTSMYLCASSWDRTPSNQPQHFGDGTRLSIL.